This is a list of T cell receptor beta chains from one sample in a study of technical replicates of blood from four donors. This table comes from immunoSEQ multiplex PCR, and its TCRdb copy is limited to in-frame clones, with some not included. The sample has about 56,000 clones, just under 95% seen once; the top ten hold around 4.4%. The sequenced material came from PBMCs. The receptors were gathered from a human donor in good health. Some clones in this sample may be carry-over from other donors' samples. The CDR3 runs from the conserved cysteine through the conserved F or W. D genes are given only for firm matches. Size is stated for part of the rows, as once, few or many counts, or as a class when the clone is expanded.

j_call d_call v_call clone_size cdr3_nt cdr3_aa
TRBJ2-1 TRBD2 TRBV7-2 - TGTGCCAGCAGCTCCCGACTAGCGGGGTTCTACAATGAGCAGTTCTTC CASSSRLAGFYNEQFF
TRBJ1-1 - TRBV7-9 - TGTGCCAGCAGCTTCGGGGACACTGAAGCTTTCTTT CASSFGDTEAFF
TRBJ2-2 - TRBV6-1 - TGTGCCACCCGGATTGGGTGGGGAGGCACCGGGGAGCTGTTTTTT CATRIGWGGTGELFF
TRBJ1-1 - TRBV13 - TGTGCCAGCAGCTTAAGGGGCTTGAACACTGAAGCTTTCTTT CASSLRGLNTEAFF
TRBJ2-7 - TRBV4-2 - TGTGCCAGCAGCCAAGTTCTGGCTAGCAGGGGTAATTACGAGCAGTACTTC CASSQVLASRGNYEQYF
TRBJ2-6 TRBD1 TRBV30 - TGTGCCTGGAGGGTGCGGGACAGGTTCCCGGCTGGGGCCAACGTCCTGACTTTC CAWRVRDRFPAGANVLTF
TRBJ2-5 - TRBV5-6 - TGTGCCAGCAGCACCCCGGGTGGAGGGGCTTTTTCGACCCAGTACTTC CASSTPGGGAFSTQYF
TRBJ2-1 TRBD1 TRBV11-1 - TGTGCCAGCAGCGCCACCAACAGGGGCAATGAGCAGTTCTTC CASSATNRGNEQFF
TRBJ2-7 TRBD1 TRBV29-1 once TGCAGCGTTCGACAGGGGGCAATCTCCGAGCAGTACTTC CSVRQGAISEQYF
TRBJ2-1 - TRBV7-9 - TGTGCCAGCAGCTTAACAAGCGGCACATACAATGAGCAGTTCTTC CASSLTSGTYNEQFF
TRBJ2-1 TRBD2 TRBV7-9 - TGTGCCAGCAGCTTTAGCGGGAGTAGGAATGAGCAGTTCTTC CASSFSGSRNEQFF
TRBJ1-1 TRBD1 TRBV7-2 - TGTGCCAGCAGCCCAGACAGGGAACCTTTCTTT CASSPDREPFF
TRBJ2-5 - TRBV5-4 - TGTGCCAGCAGCCAAGCGTTGGGTTTAGGAGAGACCCAGTACTTC CASSQALGLGETQYF
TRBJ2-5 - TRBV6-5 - TGTGCCAGCAGGGCTACAGGGCTCCAAGAGACCCAGTACTTC CASRATGLQETQYF
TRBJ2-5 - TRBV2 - TGTGCCAGCAGCCCGGGACACGTGGGTGAGACCCAGTACTTC CASSPGHVGETQYF